This TCR beta chain was retrieved from a study of Ad26.COV2.S vaccination and SARS-CoV-2 variants. Study as a whole: Dosing was one shot or two shots 56 days apart.

Worth noting for this clone: Antigen: not known.

The CDR3 spans 15 residues. Trimming took off 1 base at V and 1 base at J, with 10 bases between the two ends. Per germline, CDR1 SGHDN and CDR2 FVKESK. Specified treatment: about 20 received Ad26.COV2.S at low or high dose, single or two shots; several received placebo; per-sample allocation not given. Samples analyzed were those drawn on day 63 after the first vaccine or placebo injection. Expressing Wuhan-strain SARS-CoV-2 spike, an Ad26 vector served as the vaccine. Study outcomes and limitations: Vaccine and placebo recipients had similar non-spike TCR breadth.

TCRdb's table, derived via immunoSEQ multiplex PCR, lists solely in-frame clones and lacks some. The repertoire has hundreds of thousands of clones, 80% to 90% of them found once; the top ten carry roughly 5%. The receptor's source is a person between 18 and 60 years old who received the Ad26.COV2.S COVID-19 vaccine or a placebo. The chain combines TRBV14 with TRBJ1-1; D may be TRBD1 (5 bases). The sample here was peripheral blood, taken in a trial of Ad26.COV2.S vaccine versus placebo. The CDR3 DNA reads TGTGCCAGCAGCCAAGCCCCCAGGGAGAACACTGAAGCTTTCTTT. Amino acid sequence: CASSQAPRENTEAFF.